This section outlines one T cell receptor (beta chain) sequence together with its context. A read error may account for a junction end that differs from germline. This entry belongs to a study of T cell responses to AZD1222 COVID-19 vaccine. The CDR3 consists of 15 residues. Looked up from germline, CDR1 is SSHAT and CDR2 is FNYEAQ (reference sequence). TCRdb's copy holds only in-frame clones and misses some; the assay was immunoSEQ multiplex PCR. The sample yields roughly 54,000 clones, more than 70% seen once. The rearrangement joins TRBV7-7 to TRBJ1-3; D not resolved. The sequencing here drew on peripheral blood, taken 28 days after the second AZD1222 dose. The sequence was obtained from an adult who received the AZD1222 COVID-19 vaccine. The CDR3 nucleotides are TGTGCTAGCAGCCCATCCCCACACACAGGAAACACCATATATTTT. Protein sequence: CASSPSPHTGNTIYF. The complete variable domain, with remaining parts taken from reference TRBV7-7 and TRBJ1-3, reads GAGVSQSPRYKVTKRGQDVTLRCDPISSHATLYWYQQALGQGPEFLTYFNYEAQPDKSGLPSDRFSAERPEGSISTLTIQRTEQRDSAMYRCASSPSPHTGNTIYFGEGSWLTVV.